Listed below are T cell receptor beta chains from one sample, sequenced in a study of T cell responses to AZD1222 COVID-19 vaccine. Clones were read by immunoSEQ multiplex PCR, and TCRdb kept only the in-frame ones, dropping some. The data hold approximately 120,000 clones, with around 87% observed a single time. This specimen consisted of peripheral blood, obtained 28 days after the second AZD1222 dose. All receptors come from an adult who received the AZD1222 COVID-19 vaccine. Each CDR3 is given with its conserved first and last residue. Each record gives: J gene, D gene, V gene, clone size, CDR3 protein, CDR3 DNA. A D gene is named only where the DNA matches it firmly. Some rows have no size entry. The others give once, few or many, or a class for an expanded clone.

TRBJ2-7 - TRBV4-2 - CASSQEKGTREQYF TGTGCCAGCAGCCAAGAAAAAGGGACGAGGGAGCAGTACTTC
TRBJ2-4 TRBD1 TRBV30 - CAWSFPSTGAGNIQYF TGTGCCTGGAGCTTCCCTTCGACAGGGGCCGGGAACATTCAGTACTTC
TRBJ2-7 - TRBV28 - CASSSWYEQYF TGTGCCAGCAGTAGTTGGTACGAGCAGTACTTC
TRBJ1-1 TRBD1 TRBV18 once CASSPGTGETEAFF TGTGCCAGCTCACCTGGGACAGGGGAAACTGAAGCTTTCTTT
TRBJ1-5 - TRBV19 - CASSRRVRDQPQHF TGTGCCAGTAGTCGCAGAGTCCGGGATCAGCCCCAGCATTTT
TRBJ1-2 - TRBV5-6 - CASSSRLEGYGYTF TGTGCCAGCAGCTCGAGGTTAGAGGGGTATGGCTACACCTTC
TRBJ2-3 TRBD1 TRBV11-1 - CASSQQGSDDTQYF TGTGCCAGCAGCCAACAGGGGTCTGACGATACGCAGTATTTT
TRBJ2-3 - TRBV15 - CATMGRAADTQYF TGTGCCACCATGGGACGGGCCGCAGATACGCAGTATTTT
TRBJ1-1 - TRBV30 - CAWNRQPGNEAFF TGTGCCTGGAACCGACAGCCGGGGAACGAAGCTTTCTTT
TRBJ2-7 - TRBV6-5 - CATRTTGLYEQYF TGTGCCACCCGCACCACAGGGTTATACGAGCAGTACTTC
TRBJ2-1 TRBD2 TRBV27 - CASSLGGGTEQFF TGTGCCAGCAGTTTAGGGGGGGGGACCGAGCAGTTCTTC
TRBJ2-1 TRBD2 TRBV3-1/TRBV3-2 few CASSQVEGLACYNEQFF TGTGCCAGCAGCCAAGTCGAGGGACTAGCGTGCTACAATGAGCAGTTCTTC
TRBJ2-1 - TRBV19 - CASSRGQPEDEQFF TGTGCCAGTAGCCGAGGTCAACCGGAGGATGAGCAGTTCTTC
TRBJ2-7 TRBD1 TRBV28 - CATCQGDSCEQYF TGTGCCACCTGTCAGGGGGATAGCTGCGAGCAGTACTTC
TRBJ1-3 - TRBV19 few CASSTTSGNTIYF TGTGCCAGTAGTACTACCTCTGGAAACACCATATATTTT
TRBJ1-6 - TRBV28 once CASSTGRGTDLHF TGTGCCAGCAGTACGGGGAGGGGAACAGATCTCCACTTT
TRBJ1-1 TRBD1 TRBV2 - CASREGGAYTEAFF TGTGCCAGCAGGGAAGGGGGCGCATATACTGAAGCTTTCTTT
TRBJ2-7 TRBD1 TRBV14 few CASSQARDRKYEQYF TGTGCCAGCAGCCAAGCCCGGGACAGGAAATACGAGCAGTACTTC
TRBJ2-7 - TRBV7-9 - CASSPPEVGTSYEQYF TGTGCCAGCAGCCCCCCAGAGGTCGGGACGTCCTACGAGCAGTACTTC
TRBJ2-3 - TRBV4-1 - CASSLTGTSTDTQYF TGCGCCAGCAGCCTAACAGGTACTAGCACAGATACGCAGTATTTT
TRBJ2-1 - TRBV30 - CAWSGARLNEQFF TGTGCCTGGAGTGGAGCTAGATTGAATGAGCAGTTCTTC
TRBJ1-2 - TRBV12-3/TRBV12-4 - CASSAGSGGYTF TGTGCCAGCAGTGCAGGGTCAGGCGGCTACACCTTC
TRBJ1-2 TRBD1 TRBV5-1 - CASSWGDRQTNYGYTF TGCGCCAGCAGCTGGGGGGACAGACAAACTAACTATGGCTACACCTTC
TRBJ1-5 TRBD1 TRBV6-2/TRBV6-3 - CASSYHRGTGVGQPQHF TGTGCCAGCAGTTACCACCGGGGGACAGGGGTAGGTCAGCCCCAGCATTTT
TRBJ1-2 - TRBV5-4 once CASSRSGFNGYTF TGTGCCAGCAGCCGTTCGGGTTTTAACGGCTACACCTTC
TRBJ1-1 - TRBV18 - CASSPKKQLSTEAFF TGTGCCAGCTCACCAAAGAAACAGCTATCCACTGAAGCTTTCTTT
TRBJ2-3 - TRBV7-3 - CASSLEAPTDTQYF TGTGCCAGCAGCTTAGAAGCGCCAACAGATACGCAGTATTTT
TRBJ2-5 - TRBV29-1 - CSGARETQYF TGCAGCGGGGCGCGGGAGACCCAGTACTTC
TRBJ1-4 - TRBV2 - CASSGNRKAVEEKLFF TGTGCCAGCAGTGGTAACAGGAAGGCTGTAGAGGAAAAACTGTTTTTT
TRBJ2-7 - TRBV12-3/TRBV12-4 once CASSFSPYEQYF TGTGCCAGCAGTTTCTCCCCCTACGAGCAGTACTTC
TRBJ2-1 TRBD2 TRBV13 - CASSFGTSSNNEQFF TGTGCCAGCAGCTTTGGGACTAGCTCAAACAATGAGCAGTTCTTC
TRBJ2-3 - TRBV7-7 - CASSLYGSTDTQYF TGTGCCAGCAGCTTATACGGGAGCACAGATACGCAGTATTTT
TRBJ1-4 - TRBV4-3 - CASSPYLGTDNEKLFF TGCGCCAGCAGCCCATACCTGGGCACGGACAATGAAAAACTGTTTTTT
TRBJ1-1 - TRBV6-4 - CASSVGDGTEAFF TGTGCCAGCAGTGTCGGGGACGGAACTGAAGCTTTCTTT
TRBJ1-1 TRBD1 TRBV19 - CASLRTGETEAFF TGTGCCAGTCTCCGGACAGGGGAGACTGAAGCTTTCTTT
TRBJ1-4 - TRBV28 - CASSLFTISGTGEKLFF TGTGCCAGCAGTTTATTCACCATCTCTGGAACGGGGGAAAAACTGTTTTTT
TRBJ1-2 - TRBV6-2/TRBV6-3 - CASTPGWGYGYTF TGTGCCAGCACCCCCGGGTGGGGATATGGCTACACCTTC
TRBJ2-1 - TRBV5-1 - CASSLSGASEQFF TGCGCCAGCAGCTTGTCAGGGGCGAGTGAGCAGTTCTTC
TRBJ1-2 - TRBV15 once CATSRDSYYGYTF TGTGCCACCAGCAGAGACAGTTACTATGGCTACACCTTC
TRBJ1-4 - TRBV5-4 - CASSRKEGGNNEKLFF TGTGCCAGCAGCCGGAAGGAGGGCGGGAATAATGAAAAACTGTTTTTT
TRBJ2-5 - TRBV7-2 - CASSRGLTETQYF TGTGCCAGCAGCCGGGGGCTGACAGAGACCCAGTACTTC
TRBJ2-2 - TRBV4-3 - CASSQDVGSGEGANTGELFF TGCGCCAGCAGCCAAGATGTAGGTAGCGGTGAAGGAGCGAACACCGGGGAGCTGTTTTTT
TRBJ2-2 - TRBV18 - CASSPLAGELFF TGTGCCAGCTCACCACTGGCCGGGGAGCTGTTTTTT
TRBJ2-7 TRBD2 TRBV4-1 - CASSQIGLAAYEQYF TGCGCCAGCAGCCAAATTGGACTAGCGGCCTACGAGCAGTACTTC
TRBJ1-1 TRBD1 TRBV30 once CAWSQGQGRTEAFF TGTGCCTGGAGTCAGGGACAGGGAAGGACTGAAGCTTTCTTT
TRBJ2-3 - TRBV20-1 - CSVRGDTQYF TGCAGTGTCCGCGGGGATACGCAGTATTTT
TRBJ2-2 TRBD1 TRBV9 - CASSAGTGNTGELFF TGTGCCAGCAGCGCCGGGACAGGGAACACCGGGGAGCTGTTTTTT
TRBJ1-2 TRBD1 TRBV19 - CASSMATGSNYGYTF TGTGCCAGTAGTATGGCGACAGGGAGTAACTATGGCTACACCTTC
TRBJ1-4 - TRBV5-6 - CASSFRGAGEKLFF TGTGCCAGCAGCTTTCGGGGGGCCGGTGAAAAACTGTTTTTT
TRBJ1-1 TRBD1 TRBV3-1/TRBV3-2 - CASSQTSGTGNTEAFF TGTGCCAGCAGCCAAACCTCCGGGACAGGCAACACTGAAGCTTTCTTT
TRBJ1-2 TRBD1 TRBV27 - CASRLIRTGSYTF TGTGCCAGCAGACTAATTAGGACAGGGAGCTACACCTTC
TRBJ2-3 - TRBV5-1 - CASSLAGTDTQYF TGCGCCAGCAGCTTGGCTGGCACAGATACGCAGTATTTT
TRBJ2-1 TRBD2 TRBV28 - CASRFRTSGTLYNEQFF TGTGCCAGCAGATTTCGGACTAGCGGGACCTTGTACAATGAGCAGTTCTTC
TRBJ1-4 - TRBV18 - CASSPLGRGNEKLFF TGTGCCAGCTCGCCCCTGGGCCGAGGAAATGAAAAACTGTTTTTT
TRBJ1-1 TRBD1 TRBV7-6 few CASSPQTGAMNTEAFF TGTGCCAGCAGCCCACAGACAGGGGCCATGAACACTGAAGCTTTCTTT
TRBJ1-2 - TRBV7-9 - CASSLVGYNYYTF TGTGCCAGCAGCTTAGTGGGCTACAATTACTACACCTTC
TRBJ2-3 - TRBV9 - CASSPSSDTQYF TGTGCCAGCAGCCCCAGTTCAGATACGCAGTATTTT